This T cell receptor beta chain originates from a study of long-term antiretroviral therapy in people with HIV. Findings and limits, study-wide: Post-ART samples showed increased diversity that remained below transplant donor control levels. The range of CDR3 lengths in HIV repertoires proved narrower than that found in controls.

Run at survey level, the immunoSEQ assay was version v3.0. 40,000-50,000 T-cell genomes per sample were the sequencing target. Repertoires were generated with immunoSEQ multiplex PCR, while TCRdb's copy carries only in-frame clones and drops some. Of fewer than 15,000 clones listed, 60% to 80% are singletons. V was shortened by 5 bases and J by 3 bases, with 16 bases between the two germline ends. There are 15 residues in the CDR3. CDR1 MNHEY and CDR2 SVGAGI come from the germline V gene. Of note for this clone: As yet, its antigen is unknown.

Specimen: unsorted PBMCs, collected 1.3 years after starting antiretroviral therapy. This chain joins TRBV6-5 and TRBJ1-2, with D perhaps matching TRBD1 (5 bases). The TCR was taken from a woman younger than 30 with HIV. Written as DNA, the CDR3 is TGTGCCAGCAGTCCTAGGGGAGGAGGGGACTATGGCTACACCTTC. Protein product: CASSPRGGGDYGYTF.